One sample yielded the 4 T cell receptor beta chains listed below, sequenced in a study of blood T cells in healthy people across ages. For the second PCR, which ran for 7 to 11 cycles, a sample-barcoded 5' primer and a J-beta primer mix were used. TCRdb re-called the 5' RACE reads with MiXCR, one entry per CDR3 protein. The table lists 870,000 or so distinct CDR3 sequences, about 30% of them singletons. Sequencing input: blood. The source of these receptors is a woman older than 75 in good health.

The count of this clonotype is one. A junction boundary mismatches the germline segment, possibly from a read error. V usage is TRBV6-6 and J usage is TRBJ1-3; no clear D. The germline CDR1 and CDR2 sequences are MNHNY and SVGAGI (reference sequence). This CDR3 has 14 amino acids. DNA for the CDR3: TGTGCCAGCCGGCCCGGCGCCTCTGGAAACGCCATATATTTT. Its protein product is CASRPGASGNAIYF.

This clonotype was counted a few times. This sequence joins TRBV7-2 and TRBJ1-1, with no clear D. Looked up from germline, CDR1 is SGHTA and CDR2 is FQGNSA. The CDR3 runs 15 residues. The V and J ends lost 5 bases and 1 base respectively, with 14 bases between them. In DNA form, the CDR3 reads TGTGCCAGCAGCCCTACTCGGGTTAGGAACACTGAAGCTTTCTTT. Its protein product is CASSPTRVRNTEAFF.

This clonotype was seen ten or more times. The J gene is TRBJ2-5, the V gene TRBV6-1, with D perhaps matching TRBD1 (5 bases). V lost 6 bases and J lost 5, with 19 bases in between. This CDR3 spans 15 amino acids. Looked up from germline, CDR1 is MNHNS and CDR2 is SASEGT. The chain's CDR3 is CASRVSPGLMETQYF. The DNA of the CDR3 is TGTGCCAGCAGGGTGTCGCCAGGGCTTATGGAGACCCAGTACTTC.

As to this clonotype: Just one base apart from a much larger clone, this may be a read error. The chain couples TRBV9 to TRBJ2-3; the D call may be TRBD1 or TRBD2 (6 bases each). The germline CDR1 and CDR2 sequences are SGDLS and YYNGEE. The CDR3 has 14 amino acids. The ends were cut back, 6 bases at V and 6 bases at J, with 17 bases in the middle. The CDR3 nucleotides read TGTGCCAGCACCCCCAGGCAGGGGAGGGATACGCAGTATTTT. Protein product: CASTPRQGRDTQYF.